A selection of T cell receptor beta chains follows, all from one sample in a study of cytomegalovirus exposure and HLA in healthy donors. The protocol was immunoSEQ multiplex PCR, while the TCRdb copy is restricted to in-frame clones and leaves out a portion. The profile shows under 95,000 clones, approximately 95% of them singletons. Sequenced sample: PBMCs. Receptors originate from a woman under 30 in good health and CMV-seronegative. The conserved cysteine and the conserved F or W are not part of the CDR3 here. The order of the fields is clone size, V gene, J gene, CDR3 length, CDR3 protein. Some rows have no size entry. The others give once, few or many, or a class for an expanded clone.

>once|TRBV29-1|TRBJ2-5|15
SVRGTSGGAGQETQY
>-|TRBV7-6|TRBJ1-2|12
ASSLVGAVDGYT
>-|TRBV6-1|TRBJ1-2|13
ASSEQGAVNYGYT
>-|TRBV28|TRBJ2-5|11
ASRGGLEETQY
>-|TRBV11-3|TRBJ2-3|11
ASSSLVAGTQY
>-|TRBV2|TRBJ1-5|14
ASILEIGQGLQPQH
>-|TRBV18|TRBJ2-5|14
ASSPREMPSRETQY
>-|TRBV15|TRBJ2-6|13
ATSLSGSGANVLT
>-|TRBV5-1|TRBJ2-7|13
ASSGGTGPSSEQY
>-|TRBV7-2|TRBJ2-1|12
ASSLQGGSNEQF
>-|TRBV29-1|TRBJ2-2|11
SAEDSNTGELF
>-|TRBV5-1|TRBJ1-6|14
ASSFASGKENSPLH
>-|TRBV19|TRBJ1-6|15
ASSMRPGQGNNSPLH
>-|TRBV6-1|TRBJ2-5|14
ASSANRASTQETQY
>once|TRBV14|TRBJ2-5|12
ASSHHLEGETQY
>-|TRBV7-3|TRBJ2-5|12
ASSPTSGRETQY
>-|TRBV19|TRBJ2-5|12
ASSFGGGSETQY
>-|TRBV6-6|TRBJ2-5|12
ASSWGLAGETQY
>few|TRBV2|TRBJ1-1|11
ASSEDSNTEAF
>once|TRBV7-9|TRBJ1-1|12
ASSPGQFKTEAF
>-|TRBV2|TRBJ2-1|12
ASSEAPSSNEQF
>-|TRBV27|TRBJ2-1|11
ASMVSEDNEQF
>-|TRBV11-2|TRBJ1-1|12
ASSHLDKNTEAF
>-|TRBV18|TRBJ2-1|11
ASSPPTYNEQF
>-|TRBV4-2|TRBJ2-7|14
ASSQRLRGSSYEQY
>-|TRBV7-9|TRBJ2-1|12
ASSTTDGYNEQF
>-|TRBV9|TRBJ2-3|10
ASQDNWGTQY
>-|TRBV6-5|TRBJ2-7|12
ASSYALARYEQY
>-|TRBV28|TRBJ1-2|11
ASRSGTGDGYT
>-|TRBV28|TRBJ2-3|10
ASSPSTDTQY
>-|TRBV4-2|TRBJ2-1|15
ASSQDLGGISYNEQF
>-|TRBV30|TRBJ1-2|12
AWTADPDSYGYT
>few|TRBV27|TRBJ2-5|13
ASSTQGAGQETQY
>-|TRBV19|TRBJ1-5|15
ASSIAFWGQPDQPQH
>-|TRBV2|TRBJ1-3|14
ASSTPFPQPGNTIY
>-|TRBV28|TRBJ2-1|14
ASSFARRGLYNEQF
>-|TRBV2|TRBJ1-3|13
ASSDLGGRGNTIY
>-|TRBV7-6|TRBJ2-7|13
ASSHRTGAVEEQY
>-|TRBV5-4|TRBJ2-2|14
ASSRSGRVNTGELF
>-|TRBV4-3|TRBJ1-1|12
ASSQDSSNTEAF
>-|TRBV6-5|TRBJ1-2|12
ASSDVQKYYGYT
>-|TRBV28|TRBJ2-7|15
ASSLGLRRGDSYEQY
>-|TRBV4-1|TRBJ2-2|14
ASSQRDSLYTGELF
>-|TRBV5-1|TRBJ1-1|13
ASASTPGQNTEAF
>-|TRBV4-1|TRBJ1-4|13
ASSQAGTGGEKLF
>-|TRBV5-1|TRBJ2-2|14
ASSPRSGVNTGELF
>-|TRBV5-4|TRBJ1-1|12
ASSLEGLRTEAF
>-|TRBV18|TRBJ1-2|11
ASAIGTGFGYT
>once|TRBV7-9|TRBJ2-7|11
ASSPAARYEQY
>-|TRBV15|TRBJ2-1|13
ATSRDRDLGNEQF
>once|TRBV5-1|TRBJ2-7|11
ASSPSGTYEQY
>-|TRBV19|TRBJ2-1|15
ASNVLGGLAGVSEQF
>-|TRBV10-3|TRBJ2-3|13
AISQLAGGTDTQY